This TCR beta chain came from a study of CD8 T cells in Susac syndrome. Background on the study: Intravenous immunoglobulin alone or corticosteroids were being given to patients with Susac syndrome at blood draw, unless they were therapy-naive. General observations from the study: Only a relatively small number of individuals were included in the TCR sequencing and HLA analysis.

This clonotype was counted only a few times. The target antigen is unknown. A quantity of about 0.5 to 1 ug RNA underwent reverse transcription using random hexamers. TCRdb ran MiXCR on the immunoSEQ multiplex PCR reads and lists one entry per CDR3 protein. The sample consists of 71,000 or so distinct CDR3 sequences, roughly 93% of them appearing once. CD8+ and CD4+ T cells from blood underwent TCR beta sequencing, which was carried out in a high-throughput format. The CD8+ and CD4+ T cells were negatively isolated, with the TEMRA cells enriched by FACS. The V gene's germline CDR1 is MDHEN and CDR2 SYDVKM. This CDR3 contains 14 residues. V lost 2 bases, J lost 5 bases, and 0 bases stayed unmatched.

Sequences were obtained from CD4+ T cells from PBMCs. This chain uses TRBV28 with TRBJ2-1; 10 bases map to TRBD2. The sequence was collected from a human donor with Susac syndrome. The CDR3 sequence: CASSLTSGNNEQFF. CDR3 bases: TGTGCCAGCAGTTTAACTAGCGGGAACAATGAGCAGTTCTTC.